This record looks at one T cell receptor beta chain sequence and its context. The target antigen is unknown. One entry per CDR3 protein, called by TCRdb with MiXCR from the PCR reads. Found here are some 580,000 distinct CDR3 sequences, 25% of them singletons; the top ten hold about 0.73%. From roughly 20,000 to 1,000,000 sorted cells, naive CD8 libraries were generated with 10%, 30% or 50% RNA. A CD8+CD4-CCR7+CD45RA+ phenotype served as the sorting definition for naive CD8 T cells. The data were taken from a study of molecular identifiers for immune sequencing clone quantification. Study-level findings and limits: Clones carrying above 20 RNA copies accounted for over 97% of effector molecules, under 1% in naive cells. Detectable among around 1 million naive cells, according to reports, was Jurkat TCR RNA spiked in from one cell.

J lost 2 bases, V lost 3 bases, and 9 bases had no gene match. CDR3 length: 16 residues. Germline CDR1 reads SGHRS; CDR2 reads YFSETQ. The sequenced sample was naive CD8+ T cells from blood, with Jurkat cell RNA spiked in. Noted subset: FACS-sorted CD8+CD4-CCR7+CD45RA+ naive T cells. The chain employs TRBV5-1 and TRBJ1-2, with 8 bases identical to TRBD1. This receptor was obtained from a human donor in good health. Some libraries in this study had Jurkat cell RNA spiked in. The CDR3 reads CASSSPLTGENYGYTF. In DNA, the CDR3 is TGCGCCAGCAGCTCCCCACTGACAGGGGAAAACTATGGCTACACCTTC.